These 30 T cell receptor beta chains came from one sample sequenced in a study of T cell responses to AZD1222 COVID-19 vaccine. Assay used: immunoSEQ multiplex PCR; TCRdb lists only in-frame clones, some missing. The sample yields 130,000 to 150,000 clones, 85% to 95% seen once. The source material was peripheral blood, sampled after recovery from COVID-19. All receptors come from an adult who had recovered from COVID-19.

This clone occurred once. The J gene is TRBJ1-4, the V gene TRBV2, with TRBD1 as a possible D gene (5 bases). CDR1 is SNHLY and CDR2 is FYNNEI in the germline V gene. The V end was cut by 4 bases, the J end by 5 bases, with 20 bases between. The CDR3 runs to 17 residues. For the CDR3, the DNA is TGTGCCAGCAGTGTGGGGGTCGGGCTAGGTTGGAATGAAAAACTGTTTTTT. It yields the protein CASSVGVGLGWNEKLFF.

In this sample, this clone turned up once. V is TRBV11-2 and J is TRBJ2-4; D might be TRBD2 (5 bases). Trimming took off 2 bases at V and 0 bases at J, with 14 bases between the two ends. CDR3 length equals 17 residues. Germline CDR1 reads SGHAT; CDR2 reads FQNNGV. The CDR3: CASSLSRGEIAKNIQYF. The CDR3 nucleotides read TGTGCCAGCAGCTTATCTCGGGGAGAGATAGCCAAAAACATTCAGTACTTC.

The chain is built from TRBV3-1 (or the pseudogene TRBV3-2) and TRBJ2-1, with TRBD2 matching over 8 bases. The CDR3 is 13 amino acids. Trimming cost V 6 bases and J 5 bases; bases outside gene matches: 3. Germline V CDR1 and CDR2: LGHDT, YNNKEL (reference sequence). The CDR3 reads CASRGSGDNEQFF. CDR3 sequence (DNA): TGTGCCAGCAGAGGTAGCGGGGACAATGAGCAGTTCTTC.

The chain couples TRBV29-1 to TRBJ1-2; D remains unclear. V was cut by 5 bases and J by 8 bases, with 18 bases left in between. This CDR3 is built from 13 residues. Germline CDR1 is SQVTM and CDR2 is ANQGSEA. Here the CDR3 reads CSVPGRLTEGYTF. CDR3 nucleotide sequence: TGCAGCGTTCCGGGAAGGCTAACAGAAGGCTACACCTTC.

This clone was counted a single time. The rearrangement uses TRBV14 and TRBJ2-7; 10 bases line up with TRBD1. The CDR3 extends over 15 amino acids. V lost 3 bases to trimming and J lost 7 bases; unmatched junction nucleotides: 9. The germline V gene encodes CDR1 SGHDN and CDR2 FVKESK. The CDR3: CASSQPGQGSKEQYF. DNA for the CDR3: TGTGCCAGCAGCCAGCCGGGACAGGGGTCCAAGGAGCAGTACTTC.

The CDR3 loop reads CASSQGLDPIEQYF. The CDR3 DNA follows: TGTGCCAGCAGCCAAGGACTGGACCCAATAGAGCAGTACTTC. The gene calls are TRBV14 and TRBJ2-7; D uncertain. V was clipped by 1 base and J by 7 bases, with 14 bases between them. From germline, CDR1 is SGHDN and CDR2 FVKESK. CDR3 length equals 14 residues.

This chain connects TRBV7-9 to TRBJ2-5, with D tentatively TRBD2 (7 bases). Trimming left V 3 bases short and J 5 bases short, with 13 bases between. CDR1 is SEHNR and CDR2 is FQNEAQ in the germline V gene (reference sequence). The CDR3 has 14 amino acids. The CDR3 DNA reads as TGTGCCAGCAGCTTCGTACGCGGGGGCGAGACCCAGTACTTC. The encoded protein is CASSFVRGGETQYF. The variable domain in full, completed from reference TRBV7-9 and TRBJ2-5, reads DTGVSQNPRHKITKRGQNVTFRCDPISEHNRLYWYRQTLGQGPEFLTYFQNEAQLEKSRLLSDRFSAERPKGSFSTLEIQRTEQGDSAMYLCASSFVRGGETQYFGPGTRLLVL.

The V call is TRBV28, the J call TRBJ1-2; 9 bases fit TRBD1. The germline CDR1 and CDR2 sequences are MDHEN and SYDVKM. The trim removed 8 bases at V and 7 bases at J, leaving 14 bases unmatched. The CDR3 spans 15 residues. DNA of the CDR3: TGTGCCAGCTGGCCTAGGGCGGGACAGGGAGGTGGCTACACCTTC. Translation: CASWPRAGQGGGYTF.

This clone was seen more than once but under ten times. This chain links TRBV24-1 with TRBJ2-7; TRBD2 matches at 12 bases. Trimming at V came to 7 bases and at J to 4 bases, leaving 25 bases not matched to a gene. The CDR3 is 21 residues long. In germline, CDR1 is KGHDR, CDR2 SFDVKD. The CDR3: CATRKRTVGPGTSGRLYEQYF. The CDR3 region has the DNA TGTGCCACCAGGAAGCGAACGGTGGGGCCCGGAACTAGCGGGAGGTTATACGAGCAGTACTTC.

In this sample, this clone turned up once. The chain has TRBV9 and TRBJ1-2, with no clear D. The CDR3 length is 13 residues. Germline loops: CDR1 SGDLS, CDR2 YYNGEE. The V and J ends lost 1 base and 3 bases respectively, with 7 bases between them. The CDR3 DNA is TGTGCCAGCAGCGTAAGTTGGGACTATGGCTACACCTTC. It specifies CASSVSWDYGYTF.

The chain has TRBV2 and TRBJ2-5; D gene uncertain. V was trimmed by 7 bases and J by 2 bases, leaving 17 bases between them. The CDR3 loop spans 15 amino acids. Germline CDR1 reads SNHLY; CDR2 reads FYNNEI. DNA of the CDR3: TGTGCCAGCACCCCATCCGGCAATGATCAAGAGACCCAGTACTTC. It codes for CASTPSGNDQETQYF.

The rearrangement joins TRBV4-2 to TRBJ1-2; 9 nucleotides align to TRBD1. CDR1 and CDR2 from the germline V gene are LGHNA and YNFKEQ. The CDR3 is 14 residues long. V dropped 4 bases and J dropped 8; count of bases not matched to a gene: 8. CDR3 sequence: CASSLGTGTFGYTF. The CDR3 bases are TGTGCCAGCAGCCTAGGGACAGGGACTTTCGGCTACACCTTC.

The chain is built from TRBV5-4 and TRBJ2-5; a weak D match, TRBD2 (6 bases). The germline CDR1 and CDR2 sequences are SGHNT and YYREEE (reference sequence). The CDR3 sequence is 16 residues long. Trimming took 2 bases from V and 0 from J, leaving 14 bases between them. The CDR3 DNA follows: TGTGCCAGCAGCTTAGGAACTAGCAAGTACCAAGAGACCCAGTACTTC. Translated: CASSLGTSKYQETQYF.

V usage is TRBV7-2 and J usage is TRBJ2-3; D is ambiguous. V gave up 4 bases and J gave up 2 bases, with 1 base separating them. The V gene's germline CDR1 is SGHTA and CDR2 FQGNSA. CDR3 length: 11 residues. CDR3 in amino acids: CASSSTDTQYF. The CDR3 DNA reads as TGTGCCAGCAGCTCCACAGATACGCAGTATTTT.

V usage is TRBV19 and J usage is TRBJ1-1; the D is unclear. The CDR3 extends over 13 amino acids. The V gene lost 7 bases and the J gene lost 6 bases, with 15 bases spanning the gap. Germline CDR1 reads LNHDA; CDR2 reads SQIVND (reference sequence). The CDR3 here is CASTPTREAEAFF. The CDR3, as DNA: TGTGCCAGTACCCCGACGAGGGAAGCTGAAGCTTTCTTT. Filled out from reference TRBV19 and TRBJ1-1, the complete variable domain reads DGGITQSPKYLFRKEGQNVTLSCEQNLNHDAMYWYRQDPGQGLRLIYYSQIVNDFQKGDIAEGYSVSREKKESFPLTVTSAQKNPTAFYLCASTPTREAEAFFGQGTRLTVV.

J is TRBJ1-5 and V is TRBV18; D ambiguous. Germline lookup yields CDR1 KGHSH and CDR2 LQKENI. The V and J ends lost 3 bases and 8 bases respectively, with 17 bases between them. The CDR3 covers 15 residues. Here the CDR3 reads CASSPVGESAEPQHF. CDR3 nucleotide sequence: TGTGCCAGCTCACCGGTTGGGGAATCTGCGGAGCCCCAGCATTTT.

This chain connects TRBV7-8 to TRBJ2-3, with D possibly being TRBD2 (5 bases). The CDR3 sequence is 15 residues long. Per germline, CDR1 SGHVS and CDR2 FQNEAQ. Trimming cost V 5 bases and J 1 base, with 13 bases left between them. CDR3 sequence: CASSRPGMGTDTQYF. For the CDR3, the DNA is TGTGCCAGCAGCCGTCCGGGGATGGGCACAGATACGCAGTATTTT.

The rearrangement uses TRBV28 and TRBJ2-5; D may be TRBD1 (5 bases). Trimming removed 5 bases from V and 2 bases from J, with 18 bases in between. CDR3 size: 16 residues. Germline CDR1 MDHEN, CDR2 SYDVKM. The CDR3 DNA reads TGTGCCAGCAGTGGCCGCAGGGCCTTGGGGCAAGAGACCCAGTACTTC. It is translated as CASSGRRALGQETQYF.

V is TRBV9 and J is TRBJ1-2, with D perhaps TRBD1 (6 bases). Germline values: CDR1 SGDLS, CDR2 YYNGEE. Between the trimmed V and J ends, which lost 4 bases and 2 bases, there was a span of 15 bases. The CDR3 covers 15 residues. The CDR3 region is CASSNGQPFNYGYTF. In nucleotides, the CDR3 is TGTGCCAGCAGCAACGGACAGCCTTTCAACTATGGCTACACCTTC.

In DNA form, the CDR3 reads TGCGCCAGCAGCTCCGGGACTAGCGGGAGTGGGGAGACCCAGTACTTC. It translates to CASSSGTSGSGETQYF. V usage is TRBV5-1 and J usage is TRBJ2-5; TRBD2 agrees at 14 bases. Losses at the gene ends were 3 bases for V and 5 bases for J; bases not matched to a gene: 6. This CDR3 comprises 16 residues. The germline CDR1 and CDR2 sequences are SGHRS and YFSETQ.

The rearrangement links TRBV28 to TRBJ2-5; TRBD2 matches 10 bases. CDR1 is MDHEN and CDR2 is SYDVKM in the germline V gene. Germline trimming cut 5 bases from V and 3 bases from J; bases unmatched to any gene: 3. The CDR3 is made up of 14 amino acids. This CDR3 is CASSKSGREETQYF. The CDR3 DNA reads as TGTGCCAGCAGTAAGAGCGGGAGGGAAGAGACCCAGTACTTC.

The V gene is TRBV6-5, the J gene TRBJ2-5, with D perhaps given as TRBD1 or TRBD2 (7 bases each). Germline CDR1 reads MNHEY; CDR2 reads SVGAGI. Trimming took 5 bases from V and 3 from J, leaving 13 bases between them. The CDR3 extends over 14 amino acids. The CDR3 DNA follows: TGTGCCAGCAGTACAGGGGCGGGGGAAGAGACCCAGTACTTC. It translates to CASSTGAGEETQYF.

The chain employs TRBV10-3 and TRBJ2-1; D is possibly TRBD1 (6 bases). Germline V lookup: CDR1 ENHRY, CDR2 SYGVKD. The CDR3 has 19 amino acids. Trimming cost V 11 bases and J 4 bases, with 33 bases left between them. CDR3: CAVPWTSGQNKTGYNEQFF. CDR3 nucleotides: TGTGCCGTACCATGGACGAGCGGACAGAACAAAACAGGGTACAATGAGCAGTTCTTC.

The chain is built from TRBV27 and TRBJ2-3; D remains unclear. The CDR3 consists of 13 residues. Germline loops: CDR1 MNHEY, CDR2 SMNVEV (reference sequence). Trimming pared 3 bases from V and 4 bases from J, leaving 8 bases between. The CDR3 coding sequence is TGTGCCAGCAGTTTCCGACCCCCAGATACGCAGTATTTT. Translation: CASSFRPPDTQYF.

The V and J genes are TRBV4-2 and TRBJ2-5, with D maybe TRBD1 (5 bases). Trimming took 0 bases from V and 5 from J, leaving 10 bases between them. This CDR3 contains 14 residues. Germline V CDR1 and CDR2: LGHNA, YNFKEQ. This chain's CDR3 is CASSQDLAGETQYF. Here the CDR3 DNA reads TGTGCCAGCAGCCAAGATTTGGCAGGGGAGACCCAGTACTTC.

The CDR3 bases are TGTGCCAGTAGCGAAAGGGGGGGACGTTCCTACGAGCAGTACTTC. This encodes CASSERGGRSYEQYF. This sequence joins TRBV19 and TRBJ2-7; the D gene is possibly TRBD2 (7 bases). Trimming cost V 6 bases and J 1 base, with 16 bases left between them. This CDR3 spans 15 amino acids. Germline-derived CDR1 and CDR2 are LNHDA and SQIVND (reference sequence).

The chain employs TRBV3-1 (or the pseudogene TRBV3-2) and TRBJ2-7; a possible D gene is TRBD2 (6 bases). This CDR3 comprises 15 residues. Trimming took off 0 bases at V and 6 bases at J, with 15 bases between the two ends. Germline CDR1 reads LGHDT; CDR2 reads YNNKEL (reference sequence). The CDR3 protein is CASSQEWGEAGEQYF. The CDR3 bases are TGTGCCAGCAGCCAAGAGTGGGGGGAGGCCGGCGAGCAGTACTTC.

V gene TRBV2 combines with J gene TRBJ2-7; TRBD1 matches 7 bases. Per germline, CDR1 SNHLY and CDR2 FYNNEI. V trimming: 7 bases; J trimming: 2 bases; junction bases outside the gene matches: 5. The CDR3 consists of 13 residues. DNA of the CDR3: TGTGCCAGCACTGGACAGGTAACCTACGAGCAGTACTTC. Translating gives CASTGQVTYEQYF. The full variable domain, its missing parts supplied by reference TRBV2 and TRBJ2-7, is EPEVTQTPSHQVTQMGQEVILRCVPISNHLYFYWYRQILGQKVEFLVSFYNNEISEKSEIFDDQFSVERPDGSNFTLKIRSTKLEDSAMYFCASTGQVTYEQYFGPGTRLTVT.

The CDR3 protein is CASSQANTGELFF. The CDR3 coding sequence is TGTGCCAGCAGCCAAGCGAACACCGGGGAGCTGTTTTTT. This rearrangement joins TRBV3-1 (or the pseudogene TRBV3-2) to TRBJ2-2, with no clear D. Trimming took 1 base from V and 0 from J, leaving 0 bases between them. CDR1 is LGHDT and CDR2 is YNNKEL in the germline V gene (reference sequence). The CDR3 length is 13 residues.

The chain links TRBV18 to TRBJ2-1; 9 nucleotides align to TRBD2. CDR1 KGHSH and CDR2 LQKENI come from the germline V gene. Unmatched junction bases numbered 0, after V lost 3 bases and J lost 0 bases. The CDR3 loop spans 15 amino acids. CDR3 sequence: CASSPSGSSYNEQFF. CDR3 sequence (DNA): TGTGCCAGCTCACCTAGCGGGAGCTCCTACAATGAGCAGTTCTTC.